These T cell receptor beta chains were read from a single sample in a study of siplizumab effects on memory and regulatory T cells. Data came from immunoSEQ multiplex PCR; TCRdb stores just in-frame clones and leaves some out. The table has some 80,000 clones, 95% seen once. The sequenced sample was CD8+ T cells sorted from blood. All receptors come from a human donor in good health. CDR3s include the opening cysteine and the closing phenylalanine or tryptophan. The order of the fields is clone size, J gene, V gene, D gene, CDR3 DNA, CDR3 protein. The D gene is left open where the match is weak. Where a row states a size, it is once, few, many or the class of an expanded clone; other rows omit it.

>-|TRBJ2-7|TRBV11-2|-
TGTGCCAGCAGCTTAGACCCAGGTACCAACTACGAGCAGTACTTC
CASSLDPGTNYEQYF
>few|TRBJ2-2|TRBV6-5|-
TGTGCCAGCAGCCAAGACGGGGGCACCGGGGAGCTGTTTTTT
CASSQDGGTGELFF
>once|TRBJ2-3|TRBV25-1|-
TGTGCCAGCCGGGCCGATACGCAGTATTTT
CASRADTQYF
>once|TRBJ1-1|TRBV14|-
TGTGCCAGCAGCCAATTTGGTGTGCCTGAAGCTTTCTTT
CASSQFGVPEAFF
>-|TRBJ2-7|TRBV11-2|-
TGTGCCAGCAGCCAAGATTTACGGTACAGAAAAGACTCCTACGAGCAGTACTTC
CASSQDLRYRKDSYEQYF
>-|TRBJ2-1|TRBV27|-
TGTGCCAGCAGTTACCAGGGCAATGAGCAGTTCTTC
CASSYQGNEQFF
>-|TRBJ2-7|TRBV7-8|-
TGTGCCAGCAGCTTAGGTCCCGAGCAGTACTTC
CASSLGPEQYF
>few|TRBJ1-1|TRBV29-1|TRBD1
TGCAGCGTAAGCAGGGGGACTGAAGCTTTCTTT
CSVSRGTEAFF
>-|TRBJ2-1|TRBV5-1|TRBD2
TGCGCCAGCAGCCCGACTAGCGGGGGTCATGAGCAGTTCTTC
CASSPTSGGHEQFF
>-|TRBJ2-1|TRBV6-5|TRBD2
TGTGCCAGCAGTTACTCGGGACTAGCGGGGAATGAGCAGTTCTTC
CASSYSGLAGNEQFF
>-|TRBJ2-3|TRBV9|-
TGTGCCAGCAGCCCCATTTGCGGGCCAGATACGCAGTATTTT
CASSPICGPDTQYF
>-|TRBJ2-7|TRBV9|-
TGTGCCAGCAGCGTAGATGACAGCTCCTACGAGCAGTACTTC
CASSVDDSSYEQYF
>-|TRBJ2-7|TRBV14|-
TGTGCCAGCAGCCAAGGGCGGACCCCGGAGCAGTACTTC
CASSQGRTPEQYF
>-|TRBJ2-7|TRBV28|-
TGTGCCAGCAGTTTCCCAGGACAGGGACTAACCTACGAGCAGTACTTC
CASSFPGQGLTYEQYF
>-|TRBJ2-2|TRBV6-4|-
TGTGCCAGCGCCCCTGGACCAAACACCGGGGAGCTGTTTTTT
CASAPGPNTGELFF
>-|TRBJ2-1|TRBV5-1|TRBD2
TGCGCCAGCAGTCCAACCCGGGGGGGAGACAATGAGCAGTTCTTC
CASSPTRGGDNEQFF
>-|TRBJ2-7|TRBV19|-
TGTGCCAGTAGTCCAGGACAGCTTTACGAGCAGTACTTC
CASSPGQLYEQYF
>once|TRBJ1-1|TRBV28|TRBD1
TGTGCCAGCAGACCCGGACAGGGGAACACTGAAGCTTTCTTT
CASRPGQGNTEAFF
>-|TRBJ2-7|TRBV11-2|-
TGTGCCAGCAGCTTCGGCGGGGTGTCCTACGAGCAGTACTTC
CASSFGGVSYEQYF
>-|TRBJ2-1|TRBV7-9|-
TGTGCCAGCAGCTCCGGAGAGGTAGCGCCACTGAATGAGCAGTTCTTC
CASSSGEVAPLNEQFF
>-|TRBJ1-1|TRBV11-2|-
TGTGCCAGCAGCTTAGGTGAAGCTTTCTTT
CASSLGEAFF
>-|TRBJ2-5|TRBV6-6|TRBD2
TGTGCCAGCAGCTCCTCTAGCGGGCCTTACCAAGAGACCCAGTACTTC
CASSSSSGPYQETQYF
>-|TRBJ2-1|TRBV9|-
TGTGCCAGCAGCGAAGGGGGGGCCCTCAATGAGCAGTTCTTC
CASSEGGALNEQFF
>-|TRBJ2-7|TRBV5-6|-
TGTGCCAGCAGCCTAGACAGAACCTACGAGCAGTACTTC
CASSLDRTYEQYF
>-|TRBJ1-1|TRBV11-3|-
TGTGCCAGCAGCTCAACCGACCGGGGGTCTGAAGCTTTCTTT
CASSSTDRGSEAFF
>-|TRBJ2-6|TRBV19|-
TGTGCCAGTAGTTATCTCCCCCTCTCCTCTGGGGCCAACGTCCTGACTTTC
CASSYLPLSSGANVLTF
>-|TRBJ1-1|TRBV6-5|-
TGTGCCAGCAGTTACATGGAGGGAAACACTGAAGCTTTCTTT
CASSYMEGNTEAFF
>-|TRBJ2-1|TRBV7-9|TRBD2
TGTGCCAGCAGCTTAGGTTTAGCGGGACCCACCCCCAATGAGCAGTTCTTC
CASSLGLAGPTPNEQFF
>-|TRBJ2-1|TRBV5-6|TRBD2
TGTGCCAGCAGCTTGCAACTAGCGGGAATCTACAATGAGCAGTTCTTC
CASSLQLAGIYNEQFF
>-|TRBJ2-7|TRBV27|TRBD1
TGTGCCAGCAGTTCCCAGACCTTAGGACAGGACACCTCCTACGAGCAGTACTTC
CASSSQTLGQDTSYEQYF
>-|TRBJ2-4|TRBV10-3|TRBD2
TGTGCCATCAGTGGGGGGAAGGGGACTAGCGGGAGGGACCCGCTAGCCAAAAACATTCAGTACTTC
CAISGGKGTSGRDPLAKNIQYF
>-|TRBJ1-1|TRBV5-6|-
TGTGCCAGCAGCTTGGTTCGACAGAACACTGAAGCTTTCTTT
CASSLVRQNTEAFF
>-|TRBJ1-4|TRBV19|-
TGTGCCAGTAGGATCCTGGGGGGAGTTGGTGAAAAACTGTTTTTT
CASRILGGVGEKLFF
>-|TRBJ2-1|TRBV19|-
TGTGCCAGTCAGTACCTCGGGAACAATGAGCAGTTCTTC
CASQYLGNNEQFF